This T cell receptor beta chain was identified during a study of blood T cell repertoires in COVID-19. Sequencing was performed with immunoSEQ multiplex PCR; in TCRdb, only in-frame clones are kept and a portion is missing. The sample consists of roughly 150,000 clones, more than 70% of them appearing once. V was pared by 1 base and J by 0 bases, with 6 bases between. Per the germline V gene, CDR1 is SGHRS and CDR2 is YFSETQ. There are 14 residues in the CDR3. The sample taken for sequencing was peripheral blood. The chain is built from TRBV5-1 and TRBJ2-3; no clear D gene. The receptor comes from a woman aged 80 or older with active or convalescent COVID-19. The CDR3 spells CASSLIGSTDTQYF. The CDR3 DNA reads as TGCGCCAGCAGCTTGATCGGGAGCACAGATACGCAGTATTTT.